This T cell receptor (beta chain) was obtained from a study of T-cell reconstitution after alpha-beta-depleted transplantation in children. This sample's TCRbeta library carried unique molecular identifier barcodes. TCRdb redid the calling of the PCR reads with MiXCR, one entry per CDR3 protein. This table has 600,000 to 800,000 distinct CDR3 sequences, around 13% appearing once. Whole-study results and caveats: Some patients showed high day-60 TCRbeta diversity, which derived from surviving recipient T cells and thymic progenitors.

Notes on this clonotype: Antigen: not known.

CDR1 LGHDT and CDR2 YNNKEL come from the germline V gene (reference sequence). V lost 11 bases and J lost 6; bases outside the gene matches: 7. The CDR3 runs 14 residues. The chain carries TRBV3-1 and TRBJ2-1, with 13 bases that match TRBD2. The sample in question was PBMCs, obtained before TCRalphabeta/CD19-depleted stem cell transplant. This TCR was recovered from a girl aged 2-10 years with congenital amegakaryocytic thrombocytopenia, due to receive a stem cell transplant. In nucleotides, the CDR3 is TGTGCCCCTGGTCGACTAGCGGGAGGCAATGAGCAGTTCTTC. Protein: CAPGRLAGGNEQFF.